A single sample is the source of the 22 T cell receptor beta chains below, sequenced in a study of blood T cell repertoires in COVID-19. The repertoire was sequenced with immunoSEQ multiplex PCR; TCRdb's copy has only in-frame clones and lacks some. The data contain approximately 35,000 clones, 90% of them singletons. The specimen was peripheral blood. The source of these receptors is a human donor in a cohort sampled during active COVID-19.

The chain is built from TRBV12-5 and TRBJ2-1; D uncertain. CDR3 length: 13 amino acids. V was clipped by 7 bases and J by 6 bases, with 13 bases between them. Germline assignment: CDR1 LGHNT and CDR2 FRNRAP. CDR3 nucleotides: TGTGCTAGTGCGTATGACTTTGGCAATGAGCAGTTCTTC. Amino acid sequence: CASAYDFGNEQFF.

The V and J genes are TRBV3-1 (or the pseudogene TRBV3-2) and TRBJ1-2, with TRBD1 identical over 7 bases. Germline V gives CDR1 LGHDT, CDR2 YNNKEL (reference sequence). The CDR3 totals 13 residues. The V gene end was trimmed by 0 bases and the J gene end by 8 bases; junction bases not matched to a gene: 3. In DNA, the CDR3 is TGTGCCAGCAGCCAAGAGGACAGGAACGGCTACACCTTC. The encoded protein is CASSQEDRNGYTF.

This chain connects TRBV7-8 to TRBJ2-1, with D perhaps TRBD2 (6 bases). From germline, CDR1 is SGHVS and CDR2 FQNEAQ. The V and J ends lost 2 bases and 8 bases respectively, with 25 bases between them. This CDR3 comprises 18 residues. CDR3 protein: CASSLYAGMEGEADEQFF. CDR3 nucleotide sequence: TGTGCCAGCAGCTTATATGCAGGGATGGAGGGAGAAGCGGATGAGCAGTTCTTC.

This clone has just a few counts. The J gene is TRBJ2-1, the V gene TRBV15; 9 bases are a match to TRBD2. The CDR3 runs 15 residues. The junction had 9 bases not matched to a gene; V was cut back by 3 bases and J by 9 bases. CDR1 LNHNV and CDR2 YYDKDF come from the germline V gene (reference sequence). CDR3 loop: CATSRAIAGATEQFF. In DNA form, the CDR3 reads TGTGCCACCAGCAGGGCCATAGCGGGAGCGACTGAGCAGTTCTTC.

The J gene is TRBJ2-7, the V gene TRBV5-4; 9 bases match TRBD2. From germline, CDR1 is SGHNT and CDR2 YYREEE (reference sequence). The CDR3 is made up of 15 amino acids. The trim removed 3 bases at V and 4 bases at J, leaving 8 bases unmatched. The CDR3 coding sequence is TGTGCCAGCAGCTATGCGGGAGGGCCTCAGTACGAGCAGTACTTC. Protein: CASSYAGGPQYEQYF.

The chain employs TRBV18 and TRBJ2-7; 7 bases fit TRBD1. The J segment lost 2 bases and the V segment lost 5 bases, leaving 6 bases of the junction unmatched. This CDR3 region has 14 residues. Germline V gene data show CDR1 as KGHSH and CDR2 as LQKENI. Here the CDR3 reads CASSTAGGTYEQYF. CDR3 nucleotide sequence: TGTGCCAGCTCAACGGCAGGGGGTACCTACGAGCAGTACTTC.

The chain couples TRBV27 to TRBJ1-2; 9 bases fit TRBD1. CDR3 size: 17 residues. Germline lookup yields CDR1 MNHEY and CDR2 SMNVEV (reference sequence). J lost 3 bases, V lost 8 bases, and 16 bases had no gene match. Here the CDR3 reads CASGEPGQGSSDYGYTF. The CDR3 DNA reads TGTGCCAGCGGTGAACCGGGACAGGGAAGTTCGGACTATGGCTACACCTTC.

V and J are TRBV9 and TRBJ2-1; possibly TRBD1 for D (6 bases). The V end was cut by 0 bases, the J end by 3 bases, with 13 bases between. CDR3 length: 16 residues. CDR1 SGDLS and CDR2 YYNGEE come from the germline V gene. DNA of the CDR3: TGTGCCAGCAGCGTAGCTCAGACAGGAGTCTACAATGAGCAGTTCTTC. Protein sequence: CASSVAQTGVYNEQFF.

V usage is TRBV6-5 and J usage is TRBJ2-6; D perhaps matches TRBD2 (6 bases). The germline V and J ends were trimmed by 5 bases and 2 bases, with 10 bases remaining between them. The CDR3 has 15 residues. Germline CDR1 is MNHEY and CDR2 is SVGAGI. This chain's CDR3 is CASSPPGAGANVLTF. The DNA of the CDR3 is TGTGCCAGCAGTCCACCGGGAGCTGGGGCCAACGTCCTGACTTTC.

This clone was counted a single time. V and J are TRBV7-9 and TRBJ2-5; TRBD1 is a possible D gene (6 bases). Germline V gives CDR1 SEHNR, CDR2 FQNEAQ (reference sequence). Trimming removed 5 bases from V and 5 bases from J, with 18 bases in between. The CDR3 has 15 residues. The CDR3 loop is CASSPPGRGIETQYF. The DNA of the CDR3 is TGTGCCAGCAGCCCTCCGGGCAGGGGCATCGAGACCCAGTACTTC. The variable domain in full, completed from reference TRBV7-9 and TRBJ2-5, reads DTGVSQNPRHKITKRGQNVTFRCDPISEHNRLYWYRQTLGQGPEFLTYFQNEAQLEKSRLLSDRFSAERPKGSFSTLEIQRTEQGDSAMYLCASSPPGRGIETQYFGPGTRLLVL.

This chain connects TRBV7-6 to TRBJ1-2, with 9 bases matching TRBD1. CDR1 is SGHVS and CDR2 is FNYEAQ in the germline V gene. V lost 4 bases and J lost 4; bases outside the gene matches: 7. The CDR3 runs to 15 residues. CDR3 bases: TGTGCCAGCAGCTCGGGACAGGGCGTCTTCTATGGCTACACCTTC. Translated: CASSSGQGVFYGYTF.

The chain uses TRBV7-2 and TRBJ2-3; D is uncertain. The CDR3 contains 13 residues. Trimming cost V 0 bases and J 3 bases, with 4 bases left between them. Germline V CDR1 and CDR2: SGHTA, FQGNSA. CDR3 bases: TGTGCCAGCAGCTTAGCGACTACAGATACGCAGTATTTT. This codes for CASSLATTDTQYF.

This clone was seen just once. J is TRBJ2-7 and V is TRBV19; no reliable D call. CDR1 LNHDA and CDR2 SQIVND come from the germline V gene (reference sequence). The CDR3 spans 12 residues. Trimming removed 6 bases at V and 6 bases at J, with 12 bases between. DNA of the CDR3: TGTGCCAGTAGACCAGCGACGGGCGAGCAGTACTTC. It yields the protein CASRPATGEQYF.

This clone was detected once. This rearrangement joins TRBV5-4 to TRBJ2-5; 7 bases line up with TRBD1. The V gene's germline CDR1 is SGHNT and CDR2 YYREEE (reference sequence). The junction had 7 bases not matched to a gene; V was cut back by 4 bases and J by 1 base. The CDR3 spans 15 residues. The CDR3 DNA reads TGTGCCAGCAGCCCACAAGGGGGCGTCCAAGAGACCCAGTACTTC. It specifies CASSPQGGVQETQYF.

V and J are TRBV7-2 and TRBJ2-2; a weak D match, TRBD1 (5 bases). Germline V gene data show CDR1 as SGHTA and CDR2 as FQGNSA. The CDR3 runs to 15 residues. The V gene lost 3 bases and the J gene lost 4 bases, with 12 bases spanning the gap. CDR3 DNA sequence: TGTGCCAGCAGCTTTAGTTCAGGGATCACCGGGGAGCTGTTTTTT. Encoded protein: CASSFSSGITGELFF.

The CDR3 bases are TGTGCCAGCAGTGGTCGAGGCGGAACACCATACAATGAGCAGTTCTTC. Translation: CASSGRGGTPYNEQFF. V usage is TRBV6-1 and J usage is TRBJ2-1; D ambiguous. CDR1 is MNHNS and CDR2 is SASEGT in the germline V gene. The ends were cut back, 4 bases at V and 4 bases at J, with 17 bases in the middle. The CDR3 is 16 residues long.

V and J are TRBV7-9 and TRBJ2-3; possibly TRBD2 for D (6 bases). The V end lost 4 bases, the J end lost 4 bases, and 21 bases lay between the germline ends. The CDR3 contains 17 residues. Germline assignment: CDR1 SEHNR and CDR2 FQNEAQ (reference sequence). The CDR3 loop reads CASSSKPRLVMPDTQYF. The CDR3 DNA reads TGTGCCAGCAGCTCGAAACCGCGACTAGTTATGCCAGATACGCAGTATTTT.

This chain connects TRBV6-1 to TRBJ2-1; D gene ambiguous. The germline V gene encodes CDR1 MNHNS and CDR2 SASEGT. The CDR3 covers 14 residues. The V and J ends lost 1 base and 3 bases respectively, with 7 bases between them. This chain's CDR3 is CASSEGDNYNEQFF. The CDR3 region has the DNA TGTGCCAGCAGTGAAGGAGACAACTACAATGAGCAGTTCTTC.

The chain carries TRBV7-9 and TRBJ2-1; 10 nucleotides match TRBD1. The CDR3 has 15 residues. V lost 7 bases, J lost 2 bases, and 5 bases stayed unmatched. Germline CDR1 reads SEHNR; CDR2 reads FQNEAQ (reference sequence). The CDR3 DNA is TGTGCCAGCACCGGGACAGGGGAGACCTACAATGAGCAGTTCTTC. Protein: CASTGTGETYNEQFF.

This chain connects TRBV27 to TRBJ2-7; 7 bases are a match to TRBD1. Germline lookup yields CDR1 MNHEY and CDR2 SMNVEV (reference sequence). J lost 3 bases, V lost 6 bases, and 5 bases had no gene match. This CDR3 is 13 amino acids long. CDR3 sequence (DNA): TGTGCCAGCAGCCATCGGGACAGCTACGAGCAGTACTTC. Translation gives CASSHRDSYEQYF.

This clone was recorded once. This chain uses TRBV7-2 with TRBJ2-2; 9 nucleotides match TRBD1. The V gene end was trimmed by 5 bases and the J gene end by 5 bases; junction bases not matched to a gene: 6. Germline V gives CDR1 SGHTA, CDR2 FQGNSA. The CDR3 is 15 amino acids. The CDR3 loop is CASSPEGQGTGELFF. CDR3 nucleotides: TGTGCCAGCAGCCCAGAGGGACAGGGAACCGGGGAGCTGTTTTTT.

The chain carries TRBV11-3 and TRBJ2-2; 15 bases match TRBD2. In germline, CDR1 is SGHNT, CDR2 YENEEA. The CDR3 is 18 residues long. V dropped 6 bases and J dropped 1; count of bases not matched to a gene: 6. This CDR3 is CASSRTSGRAMNTGELFF. CDR3 in DNA: TGTGCCAGCAGTCGGACTAGCGGGAGGGCCATGAACACCGGGGAGCTGTTTTTT.